The 22 T cell receptor beta chains reported below all come from one sample, sequenced in a study of blood T cell repertoires in COVID-19. TCRdb keeps only in-frame clones here, not all; method: immunoSEQ multiplex PCR. The table includes about 330,000 clones, 92% detected once. Sequences were obtained from PBMCs or T cells enriched from blood (not recorded which). These receptors all come from a woman in her 30s who had recovered from COVID-19.

The chain links TRBV7-9 to TRBJ2-7, with a possible D match to TRBD1 (6 bases). There are 14 residues in the CDR3. V was shortened by 5 bases and J by 7 bases, with 18 bases between the two germline ends. CDR1 and CDR2 from the germline V gene are SEHNR and FQNEAQ (reference sequence). DNA of the CDR3: TGTGCCAGCAGCCTTGGACAGTCGGGTATGGAGCAGTACTTC. It is translated as CASSLGQSGMEQYF.

The chain is built from TRBV6-1 and TRBJ1-6; D is undetermined. Trimming left V 4 bases short and J 0 bases short, with 13 bases between. From germline, CDR1 is MNHNS and CDR2 SASEGT. The CDR3 is 17 residues long. This CDR3 is CASSGAGPSSYNSPLHF. The CDR3 nucleotides are TGTGCCAGCAGTGGGGCGGGTCCATCCTCCTATAATTCACCCCTCCACTTT.

The J gene is TRBJ2-7, the V gene TRBV28, with 10 bases fitting TRBD1. This CDR3 has 15 residues. The germline V gene has CDR1 MDHEN and CDR2 SYDVKM. The ends lost 4 bases at V and 6 bases at J; junction bases unmatched: 9. The DNA of the CDR3 is TGTGCCAGCAGTTCGTTTGGGACAGGGGTATTCGAGCAGTACTTC. Translation gives CASSSFGTGVFEQYF.

This clone appeared a single time. The chain recombines TRBV4-2 with TRBJ2-1; D remains unclear. This CDR3 is built from 13 residues. The V end was cut by 3 bases, the J end by 9 bases, with 12 bases between. CDR1 LGHNA and CDR2 YNFKEQ come from the germline V gene. As DNA, the CDR3 is TGTGCCAGCAGCCACGGTCCCCCGCCTGAGCAGTTCTTC. This gives the protein CASSHGPPPEQFF.

This clone came up once. The genes are TRBV19 and TRBJ1-1, with TRBD1 as a possible D gene (5 bases). The V and J ends lost 3 bases and 1 base respectively, with 6 bases between them. CDR3 size: 13 residues. The germline CDR1 and CDR2 sequences are LNHDA and SQIVND (reference sequence). Here the CDR3 reads CASSMQGNTEAFF. The CDR3, as DNA: TGTGCCAGTAGTATGCAGGGGAACACTGAAGCTTTCTTT.

V usage is TRBV3-1 (or the pseudogene TRBV3-2) and J usage is TRBJ2-4, with 10 bases that match TRBD1. Trimming removed 3 bases from V and 5 bases from J; junction bases left unmatched: 1. The CDR3 extends over 14 amino acids. Germline CDR1 LGHDT, CDR2 YNNKEL (reference sequence). CDR3 nucleotide sequence: TGTGCCAGCAGCCACGGACAGGGGGAAAACATTCAGTACTTC. It is translated as CASSHGQGENIQYF.

The J gene is TRBJ1-5, the V gene TRBV11-2, with D perhaps matching TRBD1 (5 bases). Germline CDR1 SGHAT, CDR2 FQNNGV. Trimming took off 5 bases at V and 2 bases at J, with 16 bases between the two ends. The CDR3 is made up of 16 amino acids. The chain's CDR3 is CASSPGVRARNQPQHF. The DNA of the CDR3 is TGTGCCAGCAGCCCCGGAGTCAGGGCCCGCAATCAGCCCCAGCATTTT. The variable domain in full, completed from reference TRBV11-2 and TRBJ1-5, reads EAGVAQSPRYKIIEKRQSVAFWCNPISGHATLYWYQQILGQGPKLLIQFQNNGVVDDSQLPKDRFSAERLKGVDSTLKIQPAKLEDSAVYLCASSPGVRARNQPQHFGDGTRLSIL.

The chain recombines TRBV7-8 with TRBJ2-7, with 10 bases identical to TRBD2. After removal of 0 bases from V and 3 bases from J, the junction contained 2 bases not matched to a gene. This CDR3 has 15 residues. The germline V gene encodes CDR1 SGHVS and CDR2 FQNEAQ. The CDR3 loop reads CASSLASGGIYEQYF. For the CDR3, the DNA is TGTGCCAGCAGCTTAGCTAGCGGGGGGATCTACGAGCAGTACTTC.

The V gene is TRBV5-1, the J gene TRBJ1-4; unclear D gene. V shed 1 base and J shed 1 base, with 8 bases lying between them. In germline, CDR1 is SGHRS, CDR2 YFSETQ. The CDR3 sequence is 15 residues long. CDR3 in DNA: TGCGCCAGCAGCTTGAATCACAGAACTAATGAAAAACTGTTTTTT. Its translation: CASSLNHRTNEKLFF.

This chain uses TRBV5-1 with TRBJ2-5, with D hard to call. CDR3 size: 11 residues. Germline-derived CDR1 and CDR2 are SGHRS and YFSETQ. V was trimmed by 7 bases and J by 5 bases, leaving 9 bases between them. CDR3 amino acids: CASQFRETQYF. In DNA, the CDR3 is TGCGCCAGCCAGTTCAGGGAGACCCAGTACTTC.

With regard to this clone: One end of the junction is discordant with germline, which a read error may explain. The gene calls are TRBV28 and TRBJ1-3; 9 bases map to TRBD1. The CDR3 is 14 amino acids. Germline CDR1 is MDHEN and CDR2 is SYDVKM. The CDR3 nucleotides read TGTGCCAGCAGTTTAGTGAGCGCTCCGGGACAGGGCGGTTTT. This encodes CASSLVSAPGQGGF.

V is TRBV30 and J is TRBJ2-7; D perhaps matches TRBD2 (5 bases). The CDR3 runs 15 residues. The ends were cut back, 2 bases at V and 1 base at J, with 15 bases in the middle. From germline, CDR1 is GTSNPN and CDR2 SVGIG (reference sequence). This chain's CDR3 is CAWSFFGLASYEQYF. The CDR3, as DNA: TGTGCCTGGAGTTTCTTCGGGCTAGCATCCTACGAGCAGTACTTC.

The genes are TRBV2 and TRBJ1-2; a weak D match, TRBD1 (5 bases). Germline CDR1 SNHLY, CDR2 FYNNEI. The CDR3 sequence is 13 residues long. The ends were cut back, 4 bases at V and 5 bases at J, with 11 bases in the middle. In DNA, the CDR3 is TGTGCCAGCAGTGGAGATTCAGGGTATGGCTACACCTTC. It yields the protein CASSGDSGYGYTF.

The chain joins TRBV19 to TRBJ1-2; maybe TRBD1 (6 bases). Per germline, CDR1 LNHDA and CDR2 SQIVND (reference sequence). The germline V and J ends were trimmed by 4 bases and 1 base, with 16 bases remaining between them. The CDR3 extends over 16 amino acids. The CDR3 nucleotides read TGTGCCAGTAGTACAAGGACAGCCGCTAATAACTATGGCTACACCTTC. Translated, it gives CASSTRTAANNYGYTF.

The chain links TRBV9 to TRBJ2-3; 9 nucleotides align to TRBD1. The V gene end was trimmed by 4 bases and the J gene end by 3 bases; junction bases not matched to a gene: 12. Germline loops: CDR1 SGDLS, CDR2 YYNGEE. The CDR3 has 17 amino acids. The CDR3 nucleotides are TGTGCCAGCAGCCCACGGAGACAGGGGGTTGGGACAGATACGCAGTATTTT. Translating gives CASSPRRQGVGTDTQYF.

This chain's CDR3 is CASSSPLAGDNEQFF. For the CDR3, the DNA is TGTGCCAGTAGTTCCCCACTAGCGGGAGACAATGAGCAGTTCTTC. The chain is built from TRBV19 and TRBJ2-1; 11 bases are shared with TRBD2. The CDR3 runs to 15 residues. V shed 5 bases and J 5 bases; nucleotides not matched to a gene: 5. Per germline, CDR1 LNHDA and CDR2 SQIVND (reference sequence). The complete variable domain, with remaining parts taken from reference TRBV19 and TRBJ2-1, reads DGGITQSPKYLFRKEGQNVTLSCEQNLNHDAMYWYRQDPGQGLRLIYYSQIVNDFQKGDIAEGYSVSREKKESFPLTVTSAQKNPTAFYLCASSSPLAGDNEQFFGPGTRLTVL.

V gene TRBV10-3 combines with J gene TRBJ1-1; no clear D gene. Germline CDR1 is ENHRY and CDR2 is SYGVKD. The germline V and J ends were trimmed by 0 bases and 6 bases, with 8 bases remaining between them. CDR3 length: 13 residues. The DNA for the CDR3 is TGTGCCATCAGTGAGTCGCGGCTATCTGAAGCTTTCTTT. Translated: CAISESRLSEAFF.

The rearrangement uses TRBV7-9 and TRBJ1-2, with TRBD1 matching over 7 bases. The junction had 3 bases not matched to a gene; V was cut back by 5 bases and J by 0 bases. The CDR3 is 14 residues long. Germline CDR1 SEHNR, CDR2 FQNEAQ (reference sequence). As DNA, the CDR3 is TGTGCCAGCAGCCCACAGGGGACTAACTATGGCTACACCTTC. Its translation: CASSPQGTNYGYTF.

The chain is built from TRBV24-1 and TRBJ2-7; D possibly corresponds to TRBD1 (5 bases). V lost 4 bases to trimming and J lost 2 bases, with 17 bases between them. The CDR3 contains 16 residues. The germline V gene has CDR1 KGHDR and CDR2 SFDVKD. The CDR3 loop reads CATSDAKGFSPYEQYF. The CDR3 nucleotides are TGTGCCACCAGTGACGCGAAGGGGTTTTCCCCCTACGAGCAGTACTTC.

V gene TRBV27 combines with J gene TRBJ2-1; 11 nucleotides match TRBD2. V lost 5 bases, J lost 6 bases, and 9 bases stayed unmatched. This CDR3 comprises 16 residues. CDR1 is MNHEY and CDR2 is SMNVEV in the germline V gene (reference sequence). CDR3 loop: CASSPGSGGALNEQFF. CDR3 sequence (DNA): TGTGCCAGCAGTCCGGGTAGCGGGGGGGCCCTCAATGAGCAGTTCTTC.

This chain joins TRBV1 and TRBJ1-2. TRBV1 represents a pseudogene. The CDR3 loop spans 15 amino acids. The CDR3 sequence: CTSSPSQTANYGYTF. CDR3 sequence (DNA): TGCACCAGCAGCCCCTCTCAGACTGCAAACTATGGCTACACCTTC.

This rearrangement joins TRBV28 to TRBJ2-1, with D unclear. The germline gives CDR1 MDHEN, CDR2 SYDVKM. The CDR3 consists of 12 residues. V lost 9 bases, J lost 5 bases, and 11 bases lay in between. The CDR3 DNA reads as TGTGCCAGTACAGCCTTTGACAATGAGCAGTTCTTC. It is translated as CASTAFDNEQFF.